The clone carrying this T cell receptor (beta chain) appeared a few times. Its antigen is currently unknown. These data originate in a study of blood T cells in healthy people across ages. Overall study results and limits: Estimated diversity that came from one million T cells was considered an underestimate.

For every donor, a draw yielded around 10 milliliters of peripheral blood. Per sample, no less than 5 micrograms of total RNA were extracted. Using a J-beta primer mix together with a sample-barcoded 5' primer, a second PCR was run for about 7 to 12 cycles. Any given sample supplied a minimum of 3 million CDR3-containing paired-end reads. TCRdb redid the calling of the 5' RACE reads with MiXCR, one entry per CDR3 protein. The data show some 1.1 million distinct CDR3 sequences, 35% to 40% seen once. CDR3 length: 14 residues. The germline CDR1 and CDR2 sequences are SGHTA and FQGNSA. V was clipped by 6 bases and J by 2 bases, with 13 bases between them.

The chain links TRBV7-2 to TRBJ1-1, with no clear D. Sequenced input: blood. The sequence was collected from a man between 18 and 29 years old in good health. CDR3 amino acids: CASSPLSVNTEAFF. The CDR3 DNA is TGTGCCAGCAGTCCTTTGTCGGTCAACACTGAAGCTTTCTTT.